This TCR beta chain was documented in a study of T cell changes during pregnancy in multiple sclerosis (dated by TCRdb to between 2019 and 2020). Describing the broader study: The study examined how the T cell repertoire changed over the course of pregnancy in women with multiple sclerosis.

Compared with germline, V lacks 4 bases and J lacks 3 bases; bases without a gene match: 9. The CDR3, from cysteine to phenylalanine, totals 16 residues. CDR3 DNA is the only sequence kept; it has 48 bases, read in frame from the first base. The germline V gene specifies SGDLS as CDR1 and YYNGEE as CDR2. As for this clone: Its antigen is not yet known. No much larger clonotype is one base removed from it; base qualities were not supplied.

The library was generated by the immunoSEQ multiplex PCR assay. TCRdb stores this immuneACCESS table with in-frame sequences only. Part of the clones is absent; in the studies checked, under half of the shortfall reflects unresolved V genes, and no reason is known for the rest. This sample gives fewer than 60,000 clones in total; about 90% of them show up just once. More than 8.5% of the sample is in the top ten clones. Sequenced material: CD8+ T cells from peripheral blood mononuclear cells, taken after pregnancy. The clonotype originates from a female donor with multiple sclerosis, enrolled in a pregnancy study. The chain is encoded by TRBV9 joined to TRBJ2-1, and 8 bases in between align with TRBD2. The bases are TGTGCCAGCAGCCCTCCCGGGACTAGGATCTACAATGAGCAGTTCTTC. It codes for CASSPPGTRIYNEQFF.